This T cell receptor (beta chain) was sequenced in a study of memory CD4+ T cells and cytomegalovirus serostatus. Trimming removed 0 bases at V and 9 bases at J, with 17 bases between. The V gene's germline CDR1 is SGHVS and CDR2 FNYEAQ. The CDR3 sequence is 15 residues long. Details on this clone: What it recognizes is unknown.

Study-wide results and caveats: Of 150 to 200 reported CMV TCRbeta sequences, 60 to 85 were found in memory CD4+ repertoires.

Measured with immunoSEQ multiplex PCR; TCRdb has only the in-frame clones, and not every one. The table includes under 80,000 clones, around 80% detected once. The sort gate was single viable CD3+CD4+CD8-CD45RO+ cells for memory CD4+ T cells. Serum IgG to CMV pp150, pp28, p38 and p52 defined serostatus. This clonotype was obtained from an adult in good health and CMV-seropositive. The chain employs TRBV7-6 and TRBJ2-5, with D unresolved. Sequenced: memory CD4+ T cells from blood. CDR3 bases: TGTGCCAGCAGCTTAGCAGCCCAAGTCGTTCAGTCCCAGTACTTC. It specifies CASSLAAQVVQSQYF.